The 22 T cell receptor beta chains reported below all come from one sample, sequenced in a study of shared clonotypes between healthy human individuals. Assay: immunoSEQ multiplex PCR; the TCRdb copy retains only in-frame clones and omits some. This sample yields about 2.2 million clones, of which about 93% are seen a single time; around 1.8% belongs to the top ten. CD45RO-negative, CCR7-positively selected cells formed the naive CD8 fraction, excluding terminally differentiated effector memory CD45RA+ cells. Sequencing input: naive CD8+ T cells from PBMCs. The receptors were sampled from a young man in good health. Some clones in this sample may be carry-over from other donors' samples.

The V and J genes are TRBV7-9 and TRBJ2-6; no reliable D call. The CDR3 sequence is 18 residues long. Germline-derived CDR1 and CDR2 are SEHNR and FQNEAQ (reference sequence). V was shortened by 10 bases and J by 1 base, with 23 bases between the two germline ends. CDR3 bases: TGTGCCAACCATATTCCCGGAGAGCCCCAATCTGGGGCCAACGTCCTGACTTTC. Translation gives CANHIPGEPQSGANVLTF. The full variable domain, its missing parts supplied by reference TRBV7-9 and TRBJ2-6, is DTGVSQNPRHKITKRGQNVTFRCDPISEHNRLYWYRQTLGQGPEFLTYFQNEAQLEKSRLLSDRFSAERPKGSFSTLEIQRTEQGDSAMYLCANHIPGEPQSGANVLTFGAGSRLTVL.

A note on this clone: Other DNA sequences in the sample encode the same CDR3. This rearrangement joins TRBV27 to TRBJ2-7; the D gene is possibly TRBD2 (6 bases). The CDR3 runs 11 residues. Germline V gene lookup returns CDR1 MNHEY and CDR2 SMNVEV (reference sequence). Between the trimmed V and J ends, which lost 4 bases and 5 bases, there was a span of 6 bases. CDR3 nucleotides: TGTGCCAGCAGTTCGGGGGACGAGCAGTACTTC. Translating gives CASSSGDEQYF.

The V call is TRBV11-2, the J call TRBJ2-7, with a possible D match to TRBD1 (6 bases). The CDR3 runs to 12 residues. In germline, CDR1 is SGHAT, CDR2 FQNNGV. Trimming took off 5 bases at V and 4 bases at J, with 9 bases between the two ends. CDR3 coding DNA: TGTGCCAGCAGCGAACAGGGTTACGAGCAGTACTTC. Its translation is CASSEQGYEQYF.

This clone was seen a single time. The V gene is TRBV5-6, the J gene TRBJ1-2, with a weak D call TRBD1 (6 bases). The CDR3 is made up of 15 amino acids. V lost 4 bases and J lost 5, with 18 bases in between. CDR1 and CDR2 from the germline V gene are SGHDT and YYEEEE. The CDR3 DNA sequence: TGTGCCAGCAGCATTCAACAGGGCCCTCTTTATGGCTACACCTTC. Translating it yields CASSIQQGPLYGYTF.

This clone was recorded once. CDR3: CASSLGALGGMNTEAFF. CDR3 bases: TGCGCCAGCAGCTTGGGTGCCCTCGGCGGCATGAACACTGAAGCTTTCTTT. The chain couples TRBV5-1 to TRBJ1-1, with D uncertain. Germline values: CDR1 SGHRS, CDR2 YFSETQ. Trimming stripped 0 bases from V and 0 bases from J, with 15 bases between. The CDR3 loop spans 17 amino acids.

V usage is TRBV30 and J usage is TRBJ2-5, with a possible D match to TRBD2 (5 bases). CDR3 length: 13 residues. Trimming removed 0 bases from V and 4 bases from J, with 9 bases in between. Germline CDR1 and CDR2: GTSNPN and SVGIG (reference sequence). The CDR3 here is CAWSVLGGETQYF. For the CDR3, the DNA is TGTGCCTGGAGTGTACTTGGAGGAGAGACCCAGTACTTC.

The rearrangement links TRBV5-5 to TRBJ2-7; 8 positions agree with TRBD2. V dropped 5 bases and J dropped 5; count of bases not matched to a gene: 3. Germline values: CDR1 SGHKS, CDR2 YYEKEE (reference sequence). The length of the CDR3 is 12 residues. This CDR3 is CASRERGHEQYF. CDR3 nucleotide sequence: TGTGCCAGCAGGGAGCGGGGGCACGAGCAGTACTTC. Full variable domain (missing parts from reference TRBV5-5 and TRBJ2-7): DAGVTQSPTHLIKTRGQQVTLRCSPISGHKSVSWYQQVLGQGPQFIFQYYEKEERGRGNFPDRFSARQFPNYSSELNVNALLLGDSALYLCASRERGHEQYFGPGTRLTVT.

This clone has a single count. The CDR3 sequence is CASSLGPSGSTDTQYF. The CDR3 region has the DNA TGTGCCAGCAGCTTAGGCCCTAGCGGGAGCACAGATACGCAGTATTTT. This chain connects TRBV7-3 to TRBJ2-3; 8 bases fit TRBD2. The V and J ends lost 2 bases and 0 bases, in that order; junction bases with no gene match: 4. This CDR3 region has 16 residues. The germline V gene has CDR1 SGHTA and CDR2 FQGTGA.

This clone has just one count. V and J are TRBV4-1 and TRBJ2-7, with a tentative D call TRBD2 (6 bases). Germline loops: CDR1 MGHRA, CDR2 YSYEKL. This CDR3 has 17 amino acids. Trimming took off 1 base at V and 2 bases at J, with 18 bases between the two ends. The CDR3 DNA sequence: TGCGCCAGCAGCCAAGCCCTGGGGTGGAGGGCAACCTACGAGCAGTACTTC. Protein sequence: CASSQALGWRATYEQYF.

This CDR3 reads CASGSRDLPSGEQYF. CDR3 sequence (DNA): TGCGCCTCCGGCTCTCGGGACCTACCTAGTGGCGAGCAGTACTTC. The V call is TRBV10-2, the J call TRBJ2-7; perhaps D is TRBD1 or TRBD2 (5 bases each). Germline assignment: CDR1 WSHSY and CDR2 SAAADI. The CDR3 sequence is 15 residues long. Trimming removed 11 bases at V and 6 bases at J, with 26 bases between.

The chain carries TRBV4-3 and TRBJ2-7, with TRBD2 as a possible D gene (5 bases). Germline CDR1 and CDR2: LGHNA and YSLEER. V gave up 4 bases and J gave up 2 bases, with 12 bases separating them. The CDR3 spans 14 residues. The CDR3 loop is CASSPEASTYEQYF. The CDR3 bases are TGCGCCAGCAGCCCGGAGGCTAGCACCTACGAGCAGTACTTC.

The genes are TRBV19 and TRBJ2-7; D gene uncertain. CDR1 LNHDA and CDR2 SQIVND come from the germline V gene (reference sequence). The CDR3 runs 14 residues. V shed 3 bases and J shed 4 bases, with 13 bases lying between them. CDR3 residues: CASSIVASHYEQYF. As DNA, the CDR3 is TGTGCCAGTAGTATCGTAGCCTCCCATTACGAGCAGTACTTC.

This clone was recorded only once. The V and J genes are TRBV10-3 and TRBJ1-3; no clear D. Germline CDR1 ENHRY, CDR2 SYGVKD. The CDR3 has 17 amino acids. The ends were cut back, 2 bases at V and 0 bases at J, with 14 bases in the middle. This chain's CDR3 is CAISEPARWSSGNTIYF. Here the CDR3 DNA reads TGTGCCATCAGTGAGCCGGCACGTTGGAGCTCTGGAAACACCATATATTTT.

V gene TRBV7-3 combines with J gene TRBJ1-3, with D unresolved. Germline CDR1 and CDR2: SGHTA and FQGTGA. This CDR3 contains 13 residues. The V gene lost 4 bases and the J gene lost 6 bases, with 10 bases spanning the gap. The CDR3 reads CASSSGRTNTIYF. CDR3 nucleotide sequence: TGTGCCAGCAGCTCGGGCAGAACAAACACCATATATTTT.

The chain combines TRBV30 with TRBJ2-7; 8 bases line up with TRBD2. The CDR3 extends over 11 amino acids. Germline V CDR1 and CDR2: GTSNPN, SVGIG (reference sequence). Trimming took 3 bases from V and 7 from J; bases not matched to a gene: 2. The CDR3 nucleotides read TGTGCCTGGAGCGGGGGGGCGGAGCAGTACTTC. Translated, it gives CAWSGGAEQYF.

The V gene is TRBV7-9, the J gene TRBJ1-1, with unresolved D. The CDR3 extends over 14 amino acids. V was clipped by 2 bases and J by 0 bases, with 7 bases between them. CDR1 and CDR2 (germline): SEHNR, FQNEAQ (reference sequence). The CDR3 nucleotides read TGTGCCAGCAGCTTAATCCAAATGAACACTGAAGCTTTCTTT. It codes for CASSLIQMNTEAFF.

This clone has just one count. This sequence joins TRBV19 and TRBJ1-2; perhaps TRBD1 as D (5 bases). CDR1 LNHDA and CDR2 SQIVND come from the germline V gene (reference sequence). The CDR3 runs 15 residues. The V end was cut by 3 bases, the J end by 2 bases, with 13 bases between. CDR3: CASSIKSGSNYGYTF. The CDR3 DNA reads TGTGCCAGTAGTATTAAATCAGGGAGCAACTATGGCTACACCTTC.

This clone was observed once. This chain uses TRBV4-1 with TRBJ1-1; D gene unclear. Trimming left V 2 bases short and J 4 bases short, with 11 bases between. The CDR3 loop spans 14 amino acids. Germline values: CDR1 MGHRA, CDR2 YSYEKL. CDR3 in DNA: TGCGCCAGCAGCCAAAAAGTCTTTGGCACTGAAGCTTTCTTT. Encoded protein: CASSQKVFGTEAFF.

This clone occurred once. Written as DNA, the CDR3 is TGTGCCAGCAGCTCACGCCAATTTTCCTACGAGCAGTACTTC. Translated, it gives CASSSRQFSYEQYF. This chain uses TRBV9 with TRBJ2-7; D gene ambiguous. The germline V gene has CDR1 SGDLS and CDR2 YYNGEE. The V gene lost 4 bases and the J gene lost 1 base, with 12 bases spanning the gap. The CDR3 sequence is 14 residues long.

The V gene is TRBV9, the J gene TRBJ2-7; D is unclear. The V gene's germline CDR1 is SGDLS and CDR2 YYNGEE. This CDR3 comprises 13 residues. V was trimmed by 4 bases and J by 6 bases, leaving 14 bases between them. CDR3 loop: CASSPADNTEQYF. The CDR3 DNA reads as TGTGCCAGCAGCCCGGCAGACAATACCGAGCAGTACTTC.

Notes on this clone: Other DNA sequences in the same sample also yield this CDR3. This chain links TRBV11-2 with TRBJ2-2; unclear D gene. Trimming stripped 1 base from V and 3 bases from J, with 6 bases between. This CDR3 comprises 14 residues. Germline V gene data show CDR1 as SGHAT and CDR2 as FQNNGV. CDR3 protein: CASSLGLDTGELFF. The CDR3 nucleotides are TGTGCCAGCAGCTTAGGATTGGACACCGGGGAGCTGTTTTTT.

The chain employs TRBV19 and TRBJ2-1; no clear D. The CDR3 has 13 amino acids. CDR1 and CDR2 from the germline V gene are LNHDA and SQIVND (reference sequence). V was pared by 6 bases and J by 6 bases, with 12 bases between. The CDR3 loop is CASRDPGRNEQFF. CDR3 in DNA: TGTGCCAGTAGGGACCCCGGCCGCAATGAGCAGTTCTTC.